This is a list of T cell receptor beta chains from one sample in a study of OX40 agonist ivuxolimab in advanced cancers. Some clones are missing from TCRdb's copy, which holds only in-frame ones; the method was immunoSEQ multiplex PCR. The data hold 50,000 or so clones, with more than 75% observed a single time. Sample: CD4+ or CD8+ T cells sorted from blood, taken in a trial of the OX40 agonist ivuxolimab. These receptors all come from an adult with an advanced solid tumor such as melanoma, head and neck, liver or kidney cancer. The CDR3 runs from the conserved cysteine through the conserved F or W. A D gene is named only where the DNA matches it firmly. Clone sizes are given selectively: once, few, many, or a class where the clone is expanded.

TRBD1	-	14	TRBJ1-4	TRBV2	TGTGCCAGTAACCGGGACAGGGTTGGTGAAAAACTGTTTTTT	CASNRDRVGEKLFF
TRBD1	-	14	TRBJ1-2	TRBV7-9	TGTGCCAGCAGCCCTGGGACAGCTAACTATGGCTACACCTTC	CASSPGTANYGYTF
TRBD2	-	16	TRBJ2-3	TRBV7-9	TGTGCCAGCAGCCCAATAAGACTAGCGGGACAAGATACGCAGTATTTT	CASSPIRLAGQDTQYF
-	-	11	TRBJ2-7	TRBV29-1	TGCAGCGTTGTTGGGCGCCGTCAGCAGTACTTC	CSVVGRRQQYF
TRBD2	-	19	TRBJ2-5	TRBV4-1	TGCGCCAGCAGCCAAGGGGTAGTCACTAGCGGGAGGGCCGGTGAGACCCAGTACTTC	CASSQGVVTSGRAGETQYF
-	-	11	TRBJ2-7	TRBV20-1	TGCAGTGCTGGAGGGTTCTACGAGCAGTACTTC	CSAGGFYEQYF
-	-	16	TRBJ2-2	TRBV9	TGTGCCAGCAGCGTAGATGTCTACGCGAACACCGGGGAGCTGTTTTTT	CASSVDVYANTGELFF
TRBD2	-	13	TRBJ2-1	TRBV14	TGTGCCAGCAGCCATCTCCGAGCGGGAGGGAAAATCTTC	CASSHLRAGGKIF
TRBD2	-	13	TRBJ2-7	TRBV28	TGTGCCAGTTTGGGACTAGCGTTTTCCGAGCAGTACTTC	CASLGLAFSEQYF
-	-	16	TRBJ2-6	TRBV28	TGTGCCAGCAGTTTATCCGGTATCGTCGGGGCCAACGTCCTGACTTTC	CASSLSGIVGANVLTF
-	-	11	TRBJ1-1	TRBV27	TGTGCCAGCAGTTTAGGCCATGAAGCTTTCTTT	CASSLGHEAFF
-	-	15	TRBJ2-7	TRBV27	TGTGCCAGCAGTTCCAACTACGGGGTGGCCTACGAGCAGTACTTC	CASSSNYGVAYEQYF
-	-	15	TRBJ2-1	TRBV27	TGTGCCAGCAGCCGGGCGGAGAGCTCCTACAATGAGCAGTTCTTC	CASSRAESSYNEQFF
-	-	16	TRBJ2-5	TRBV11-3	TGTGCCAGCAGCTTAAGCCTAGGTTCTTTCCAAGAGACCCAGTACTTC	CASSLSLGSFQETQYF
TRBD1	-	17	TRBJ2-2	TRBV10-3	TGTGCCATCAGTGAGTCGGACAGGGGTTTGGACACCGGGGAGCTGTTTTTT	CAISESDRGLDTGELFF
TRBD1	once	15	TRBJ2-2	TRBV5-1	TGCGCCAGCAGCTCTGACAGGGGACACACCGGGGAGCTGTTTTTT	CASSSDRGHTGELFF
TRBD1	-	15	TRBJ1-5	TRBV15	TGTGCCACCAGCAGGATCGACAGGGCATGGCAGCCCCAGCATTTT	CATSRIDRAWQPQHF
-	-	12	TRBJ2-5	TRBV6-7	TGTGCCACCGCAAGACGGGCTACTGAGCAGTACTTC	CATARRATEQYF
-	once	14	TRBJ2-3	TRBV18	TGTGCCAGCTCACCCCAGAAGGGCCTGGATACGCAGTATTTT	CASSPQKGLDTQYF
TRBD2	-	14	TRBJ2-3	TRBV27	TGTGCCAGCAGTTGGCTAGCGGGCTCAGATACGCAGTATTTT	CASSWLAGSDTQYF
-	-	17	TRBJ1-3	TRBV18	TGTGCCAGCTCACCAACAACGGACAGAAGCTCTGGAAACACCATATATTTT	CASSPTTDRSSGNTIYF
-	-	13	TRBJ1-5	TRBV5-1	TGCGCCAGCAGCTTGGAAGGCAGGGAGCCCCAGCATTTT	CASSLEGREPQHF
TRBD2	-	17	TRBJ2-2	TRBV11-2	TGTGCCAGCAGCCCGGTAGCGGGAGGGATGATCACCGGGGAGCTGTTTTTT	CASSPVAGGMITGELFF
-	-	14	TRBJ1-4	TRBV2	TGTGCCAGCAGACTCGGTCCCCAGCGAGAAAAACTGTTTTTT	CASRLGPQREKLFF
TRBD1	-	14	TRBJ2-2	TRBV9	TGTGCCAGCAGGAGACAGGGGCCCACCGGGGAGCTGTTTTTT	CASRRQGPTGELFF
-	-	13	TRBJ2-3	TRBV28	TGTGCCAGCAGTACCACCACCACAGATACGCAGTATTTT	CASSTTTTDTQYF
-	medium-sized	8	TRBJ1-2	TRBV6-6	TGTGCCACTGATGGCTACACCTTC	CATDGYTF
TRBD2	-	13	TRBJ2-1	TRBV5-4	TGTGCCAGCAGCCGGGAGGGGGGCGCAGAGCAGTTCTTC	CASSREGGAEQFF
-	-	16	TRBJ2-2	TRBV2	TGTGCCAGCAGGAGGAGGGGGACTTTGAACACCGGGGAGCTGTTTTTT	CASRRRGTLNTGELFF
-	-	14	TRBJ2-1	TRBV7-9	TGTGCCAGCAGCCCGGGACCCCCCTACAATGAGCAGTTCTTC	CASSPGPPYNEQFF